This T cell receptor beta chain is from a study of technical replicates of blood from several donors. Some clones are missing from TCRdb's copy, which holds only in-frame ones; the method was immunoSEQ multiplex PCR. The sample includes about 83,000 clones, roughly 92% of them seen just once. The J segment lost 3 bases and the V segment lost 1 base, leaving 3 bases of the junction unmatched. Germline values: CDR1 LNHDA, CDR2 SQIVND (reference sequence). The CDR3 is 14 residues long. This clonotype was obtained from a human donor in good health. The chain couples TRBV19 to TRBJ2-7, with 7 bases matching TRBD1. Source material: T cells isolated from PBMCs. The chain's CDR3 is CASSIGQGDYEQYF. In DNA form, the CDR3 reads TGTGCCAGTAGTATAGGACAGGGCGACTACGAGCAGTACTTC.